The 13 T cell receptor beta chains below all came from one sample that was sequenced in a study of blood T cell repertoires in COVID-19. The protocol was immunoSEQ multiplex PCR, while the TCRdb copy is restricted to in-frame clones and leaves out a portion. The sample records around 150,000 clones, 60% to 80% being singletons. The sequenced material came from peripheral blood. Receptors were obtained from a man aged 55 to 69 who had recovered from COVID-19.

The chain carries TRBV29-1 and TRBJ2-7; a weak D match, TRBD1 (6 bases). CDR3 length: 13 amino acids. CDR1 and CDR2 from the germline V gene are SQVTM and ANQGSEA. V dropped 3 bases and J dropped 3 bases, with 12 bases sitting between them. CDR3 nucleotide sequence: TGCAGCGTTGAGGGCAGGGGTAGCTACGAGCAGTACTTC. Residues: CSVEGRGSYEQYF.

This clone was counted between two and nine times. This chain uses TRBV19 with TRBJ1-5, with D uncertain. Germline lookup yields CDR1 LNHDA and CDR2 SQIVND (reference sequence). This CDR3 is 15 amino acids long. Between the trimmed V and J ends, which lost 5 bases and 6 bases, there was a span of 17 bases. The CDR3 loop is CASSRGAQGAQPQHF. In nucleotides, the CDR3 is TGTGCCAGTAGTCGGGGAGCCCAAGGCGCTCAGCCCCAGCATTTT.

This chain links TRBV19 with TRBJ1-6; the D is unclear. There are 13 residues in the CDR3. Trimming pared 3 bases from V and 8 bases from J, leaving 8 bases between. Germline V CDR1 and CDR2: LNHDA, SQIVND (reference sequence). CDR3 in DNA: TGTGCCAGTAGTATGAGGGCGGATTCACCCCTCCACTTT. Amino acid sequence: CASSMRADSPLHF.

This sequence joins TRBV14 and TRBJ2-2; 10 nucleotides match TRBD2. Germline V gives CDR1 SGHDN, CDR2 FVKESK. CDR3 length equals 18 residues. After removal of 4 bases from V and 5 bases from J, the junction contained 13 bases not matched to a gene. CDR3 sequence: CASSLFRQAGGSTGELFF. The DNA of the CDR3 is TGTGCCAGCAGCCTATTCCGGCAAGCGGGAGGGAGTACCGGGGAGCTGTTTTTT.

The rearrangement uses TRBV5-4 and TRBJ2-3, with 7 nucleotides matching TRBD2. V lost 1 base and J lost 3; bases outside the gene matches: 8. This CDR3 is 16 amino acids long. CDR1 SGHNT and CDR2 YYREEE come from the germline V gene (reference sequence). The CDR3 region has the DNA TGTGCCAGCAGCTTGACAGCTAGCGGTGGTACAGATACGCAGTATTTT. As protein: CASSLTASGGTDTQYF.

The rearrangement joins TRBV5-6 to TRBJ1-6; tentatively, D is TRBD1 (5 bases). CDR1 is SGHDT and CDR2 is YYEEEE in the germline V gene. The CDR3 runs to 15 residues. With 4 bases removed from V and 9 bases from J, the gap between germline ends came to 17 bases. CDR3 sequence (DNA): TGTGCCAGCAGCATCCGGGGACTCTTTGCTTCACCCCTCCACTTT. Its translation: CASSIRGLFASPLHF.

The chain employs TRBV11-1 and TRBJ2-3; weak D call: TRBD1 (5 bases). The CDR3 sequence is 13 residues long. Germline assignment: CDR1 SGHAT and CDR2 FQDESV (reference sequence). With 2 bases removed from V and 4 bases from J, the gap between germline ends came to 7 bases. CDR3 in amino acids: CASSLTGPDTQYF. The CDR3 DNA is TGTGCCAGCAGCTTAACAGGTCCAGATACGCAGTATTTT.

This clone was seen repeatedly, ten times or more. V and J are TRBV5-6 and TRBJ2-5, with 9 bases lining up with TRBD2. Losses at the gene ends were 1 base for V and 3 bases for J; bases not matched to a gene: 7. The CDR3 extends over 16 amino acids. Germline lookup yields CDR1 SGHDT and CDR2 YYEEEE. This CDR3 is CASSLLAGLGKETQYF. In DNA form, the CDR3 reads TGTGCCAGCAGCTTGCTAGCGGGGCTTGGGAAAGAGACCCAGTACTTC.

This chain joins TRBV7-2 and TRBJ2-1, with 11 bases aligning to TRBD1. This CDR3 is 15 amino acids long. The V and J ends lost 3 bases and 5 bases, in that order; junction bases with no gene match: 3. CDR1 and CDR2 from the germline V gene are SGHTA and FQGNSA. The CDR3 loop reads CASSLDRGLNNEQFF. The CDR3 bases are TGTGCCAGCAGCTTGGACAGGGGGCTAAACAATGAGCAGTTCTTC. The whole variable domain, filled in from reference TRBV7-2 and TRBJ2-1, reads GAGVSQSPSNKVTEKGKDVELRCDPISGHTALYWYRQSLGQGLEFLIYFQGNSAPDKSGLPSDRFSAERTGGSVSTLTIQRTQQEDSAVYLCASSLDRGLNNEQFFGPGTRLTVL.

This chain uses TRBV13 with TRBJ2-7; D might be TRBD2 (5 bases). Trimming removed 1 base from V and 0 bases from J, with 10 bases in between. Germline V gene data show CDR1 as PRHDT and CDR2 as FYEKMQ (reference sequence). This CDR3 has 15 residues. In DNA form, the CDR3 reads TGTGCCAGCAGCTTAGAAACGGGGTACTCCTACGAGCAGTACTTC. This gives the protein CASSLETGYSYEQYF.

The rearrangement links TRBV28 to TRBJ2-7; possible D gene TRBD1, 6 bases. With 5 bases removed from V and 5 bases from J, the gap between germline ends came to 19 bases. This CDR3 has 15 residues. Germline assignment: CDR1 MDHEN and CDR2 SYDVKM. CDR3 protein: CASSIQGRAFNEQYF. DNA for the CDR3: TGTGCCAGCAGTATCCAGGGGCGCGCGTTCAACGAGCAGTACTTC.

The V and J genes are TRBV7-2 and TRBJ1-1; no clear D. This CDR3 comprises 15 residues. Germline values: CDR1 SGHTA, CDR2 FQGNSA. Deletions cut 3 bases from V and 1 base from J, with 12 bases between. CDR3 amino acids: CASSLRRGENTEAFF. DNA of the CDR3: TGTGCCAGCAGCTTGAGACGCGGCGAGAACACTGAAGCTTTCTTT.

V and J are TRBV5-6 and TRBJ2-2; D gene ambiguous. Germline CDR1 is SGHDT and CDR2 is YYEEEE. The germline V and J ends were trimmed by 0 bases and 6 bases, with 6 bases remaining between them. The CDR3 totals 13 residues. CDR3 bases: TGTGCCAGCAGCTTGGCCCTTTCCGGGGAGCTGTTTTTT. Amino acid sequence: CASSLALSGELFF.